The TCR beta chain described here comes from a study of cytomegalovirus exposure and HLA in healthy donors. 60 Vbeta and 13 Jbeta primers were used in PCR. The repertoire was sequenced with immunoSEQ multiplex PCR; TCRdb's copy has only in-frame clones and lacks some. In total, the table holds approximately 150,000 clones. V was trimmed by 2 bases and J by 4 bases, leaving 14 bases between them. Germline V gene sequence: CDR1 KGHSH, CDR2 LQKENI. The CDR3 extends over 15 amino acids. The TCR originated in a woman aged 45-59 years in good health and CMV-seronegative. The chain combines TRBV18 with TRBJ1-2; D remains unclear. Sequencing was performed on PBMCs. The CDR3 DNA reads TGTGCCAGCTCACCAACCTCCGAGTCGGGCTATGGCTACACCTTC. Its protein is CASSPTSESGYGYTF.